Sequencing of this T cell receptor (beta chain) was carried out in a study of blood T cell dynamics during melanoma immunotherapy. About the research overall: First-line therapy was either pembrolizumab or nivolumab with ipilimumab for metastatic melanoma.

Clones were sequenced by immunoSEQ multiplex PCR, and TCRdb holds only the in-frame ones, with some missing. The sample lists around 200 clones, 85% seen once, with roughly a tenth in the top ten. The CDR3 length is 15 residues. Trimming cost V 4 bases and J 3 bases; bases outside gene matches: 7. The germline gives CDR1 SNHLY, CDR2 FYNNEI. For this clone: Its antigen is unknown.

Findings and limits, study-wide: Among sorted CD8+ subsets, immune-effector cells had the highest clonality and cell-free DNA similarity.

Time point indicated: pre-treatment baseline. Patients with prior systemic cancer treatment, concomitant immunosuppressants, or other active malignancies were excluded. The sample here was central memory CD8+ T cells from blood, taken from a patient treated with checkpoint blockade. The TCR comes from a human donor with melanoma. The chain couples TRBV2 to TRBJ2-3; TRBD2 agrees at 7 bases. The CDR3 region has the DNA TGTGCCAGCAGTGCCAGCGGGACCAATACAGATACGCAGTATTTT. Translation gives CASSASGTNTDTQYF.